This T cell receptor (beta chain) was sequenced in a study of T-cell memory formation after mild COVID-19. This clonotype came up many times. One entry per CDR3 protein, called by TCRdb with MiXCR from the 5' RACE reads. The data contain roughly 340,000 distinct CDR3 sequences, about a sixth of them singletons. Germline lookup yields CDR1 SGHDT and CDR2 YYEEEE. After removal of 2 bases from V and 2 bases from J, the junction contained 7 bases not matched to a gene. The CDR3 runs 15 residues. The sample taken for sequencing was PBMCs or a T cell subset sorted from them (not recorded which). The rearrangement joins TRBV5-6 to TRBJ2-7; 7 nucleotides agree with TRBD1. The receptor comes from a young man who had mild COVID-19 (a few samples of this study predate the infection). Cell type and time point are not known. The CDR3 loop is CASSFDRVFPYEQYF. The CDR3 DNA follows: TGTGCCAGCAGCTTCGACAGGGTTTTTCCCTACGAGCAGTACTTC.